Below are 28 T cell receptor beta chains sequenced from a single sample in a study of PD-L1 blockade in urothelial cancer. Data came from immunoSEQ multiplex PCR; TCRdb stores just in-frame clones and leaves some out. The sample carries about 130,000 clones, 86% recorded once. As to time point: peripheral blood 6 weeks after treatment start. The sample consisted of PBMCs, taken around atezolizumab (anti-PD-L1) treatment. The receptors shown here come from a man aged 45-65 years with urothelial cancer.

V and J are TRBV11-2 and TRBJ2-2, with 7 bases that match TRBD2. Germline CDR1 and CDR2: SGHAT and FQNNGV. The CDR3 extends over 16 amino acids. The junction had 11 bases not matched to a gene; V was cut back by 3 bases and J by 7 bases. CDR3 in amino acids: CASSFGSGGSGGELFF. The CDR3, as DNA: TGTGCCAGCAGCTTCGGGTCCGGGGGGTCGGGCGGGGAGCTGTTTTTT.

The genes are TRBV14 and TRBJ1-4, with D possibly being TRBD1 (5 bases). The germline V and J ends were trimmed by 2 bases and 1 base, with 5 bases remaining between them. Per germline, CDR1 SGHDN and CDR2 FVKESK. This CDR3 has 14 amino acids. CDR3 bases: TGTGCCAGCAGCCAACAGGGAACTAATGAAAAACTGTTTTTT. Translating it yields CASSQQGTNEKLFF.

The chain combines TRBV4-1 with TRBJ2-7; maybe TRBD1 (5 bases). This CDR3 is 15 amino acids long. Germline V gene lookup returns CDR1 MGHRA and CDR2 YSYEKL. The V end lost 0 bases, the J end lost 3 bases, and 12 bases lay between the germline ends. Here the CDR3 reads CASSQDRGRVYEQYF. CDR3 DNA: TGCGCCAGCAGCCAAGATAGGGGCAGAGTCTACGAGCAGTACTTC.

CDR3 bases: TGTGCCAGCAGTGCCGTAGAAGATACGCAGTATTTT. The encoded protein is CASSAVEDTQYF. The rearrangement uses TRBV6-6 and TRBJ2-3; the D is unclear. From germline, CDR1 is MNHNY and CDR2 SVGAGI (reference sequence). The CDR3 length is 12 residues. V gave up 5 bases and J gave up 5 bases, with 8 bases separating them.

J is TRBJ2-7 and V is TRBV18; 7 nucleotides agree with TRBD1. Germline V gene data show CDR1 as KGHSH and CDR2 as LQKENI. The CDR3 loop spans 13 amino acids. V trimming: 6 bases; J trimming: 1 base; junction bases outside the gene matches: 3. CDR3 bases: TGTGCCAGCTCTGGGACAGCTTCCTACGAGCAGTACTTC. Protein: CASSGTASYEQYF.

The chain uses TRBV28 and TRBJ2-1, with 8 bases aligning to TRBD2. With 5 bases clipped from V and 5 bases from J, the junction kept 8 bases outside the gene matches. In germline, CDR1 is MDHEN, CDR2 SYDVKM. The CDR3 is made up of 15 amino acids. CDR3 protein: CASSTHGLAHNEQFF. In DNA form, the CDR3 reads TGTGCCAGCAGTACCCATGGACTAGCCCACAATGAGCAGTTCTTC.

This chain connects TRBV19 to TRBJ2-7, with TRBD1 as a possible D gene (6 bases). The CDR3 spans 17 residues. Germline V gives CDR1 LNHDA, CDR2 SQIVND (reference sequence). Trimming removed 5 bases at V and 1 base at J, with 21 bases between. CDR3 nucleotides: TGTGCCAGTAGTCGGGGTGGGGGCACCTTGGAATCCTACGAGCAGTACTTC. Amino acid sequence: CASSRGGGTLESYEQYF.

The gene calls are TRBV7-3 and TRBJ2-2, with 7 nucleotides matching TRBD1. CDR1 is SGHTA and CDR2 is FQGTGA in the germline V gene. The CDR3 runs to 15 residues. Trimming took 1 base from V and 2 from J; bases not matched to a gene: 1. The CDR3 is CASSLNRGNTGELFF. The CDR3 bases are TGTGCCAGCAGCTTAAACAGGGGAAACACCGGGGAGCTGTTTTTT.

This clone was observed a handful of times. This rearrangement joins TRBV30 to TRBJ1-5, with D unresolved. This CDR3 has 12 residues. Trimming shortened V by 2 bases and J by 7 bases, and 9 bases separated the two germline ends. CDR1 and CDR2 from the germline V gene are GTSNPN and SVGIG (reference sequence). The CDR3 coding sequence is TGTGCCTGGAGTTGGGAGGGACAGCCCCAGCATTTT. It yields the protein CAWSWEGQPQHF.

The chain employs TRBV28 and TRBJ1-6; 9 bases agree with TRBD1. CDR3 size: 13 residues. The ends lost 10 bases at V and 7 bases at J; junction bases unmatched: 5. CDR1 MDHEN and CDR2 SYDVKM come from the germline V gene. CDR3 DNA sequence: TGTGCCACGACAGGGGGATTAAATTCACCCCTCCACTTT. Its protein is CATTGGLNSPLHF.

The chain recombines TRBV27 with TRBJ1-1; D is ambiguous. CDR1 is MNHEY, CDR2 SMNVEV, per germline (reference sequence). The V gene lost 2 bases and the J gene lost 0 bases, with 4 bases spanning the gap. CDR3 length: 13 amino acids. The CDR3 region is CASSLQLNTEAFF. The CDR3 DNA reads as TGTGCCAGCAGTTTACAGTTGAACACTGAAGCTTTCTTT.

The genes are TRBV27 and TRBJ2-3; 10 bases map to TRBD2. Germline V lookup: CDR1 MNHEY, CDR2 SMNVEV (reference sequence). CDR3 length: 16 residues. Trimming took 6 bases from V and 6 from J; bases not matched to a gene: 12. The CDR3 DNA is TGTGCCAGCAGATACTCCCTAGCGGGAGTCTTTGATACGCAGTATTTT. This encodes CASRYSLAGVFDTQYF.

The V and J genes are TRBV5-1 and TRBJ2-1; D possibly corresponds to TRBD2 (6 bases). Trimming left V 5 bases short and J 8 bases short, with 14 bases between. The CDR3 is made up of 13 amino acids. Germline-derived CDR1 and CDR2 are SGHRS and YFSETQ. The CDR3 here is CASSGGASDEQFF. The CDR3 DNA reads as TGCGCCAGCAGTGGGGGAGCTAGCGATGAGCAGTTCTTC.

The chain links TRBV15 to TRBJ2-3, with TRBD1 identical over 9 bases. V was clipped by 3 bases and J by 7 bases; unmatched bases: 8. The CDR3 sequence is 15 residues long. Germline V lookup: CDR1 LNHNV, CDR2 YYDKDF (reference sequence). DNA of the CDR3: TGTGCCACCAGCAGTACCGGGACAGGGATGTATACGCAGTATTTT. Protein: CATSSTGTGMYTQYF.

V is TRBV7-2 and J is TRBJ1-6; a weak D match, TRBD1 (6 bases). CDR1 is SGHTA and CDR2 is FQGNSA in the germline V gene. This CDR3 is built from 14 residues. V was shortened by 5 bases and J by 10 bases, with 15 bases between the two germline ends. CDR3 sequence reads: CASSPAQGGSPLHF. The DNA of the CDR3 is TGTGCCAGCAGCCCGGCACAGGGCGGCTCACCCCTCCACTTT.

V is TRBV27 and J is TRBJ2-1; D gene uncertain. The CDR3 totals 14 residues. V was cut by 0 bases and J by 8 bases, with 11 bases left in between. The germline V gene has CDR1 MNHEY and CDR2 SMNVEV (reference sequence). CDR3 amino acids: CASSLSRISDEQFF. The CDR3 bases are TGTGCCAGCAGTTTATCGCGAATTTCCGATGAGCAGTTCTTC.

The CDR3 loop is CASWPSGTGGEAFF. CDR3 nucleotides: TGTGCCAGCTGGCCTTCCGGGACAGGGGGTGAAGCTTTCTTT. The rearrangement uses TRBV19 and TRBJ1-1; TRBD1 agrees at 11 bases. CDR1 and CDR2 from the germline V gene are LNHDA and SQIVND (reference sequence). The CDR3 has 14 residues. J lost 7 bases, V lost 9 bases, and 10 bases had no gene match.

This clone has only one observation. The chain employs TRBV14 and TRBJ2-1, with 7 bases identical to TRBD1. V was clipped by 4 bases and J by 5 bases; unmatched bases: 8. The CDR3 length is 15 residues. The germline CDR1 and CDR2 sequences are SGHDN and FVKESK. CDR3 bases: TGTGCCAGCAGCCGAATAGGACAGGCTAACAATGAGCAGTTCTTC. It translates to CASSRIGQANNEQFF.

The V gene is TRBV15, the J gene TRBJ2-3; 7 bases match TRBD1. CDR3 length: 14 residues. The J segment lost 3 bases and the V segment lost 2 bases, leaving 2 bases of the junction unmatched. The germline CDR1 and CDR2 sequences are LNHNV and YYDKDF (reference sequence). CDR3 sequence: CATSRKTGTDTQYF. The CDR3 coding sequence is TGTGCCACCAGCAGAAAGACAGGGACAGATACGCAGTATTTT.

The V gene is TRBV30, the J gene TRBJ2-6, with D perhaps matching TRBD1 (6 bases). Germline V CDR1 and CDR2: GTSNPN, SVGIG (reference sequence). The CDR3 has 18 amino acids. Trimming cost V 0 bases and J 1 base, with 16 bases left between them. CDR3 amino acids: CAWSVLGDTWSGANVLTF. The CDR3 coding sequence is TGTGCCTGGAGTGTACTCGGGGACACCTGGTCTGGGGCCAACGTCCTGACTTTC.

This sequence joins TRBV2 and TRBJ2-5, with TRBD1 identical over 7 bases. The germline gives CDR1 SNHLY, CDR2 FYNNEI. Trimming at V came to 5 bases and at J to 7 bases, leaving 7 bases not matched to a gene. The length of the CDR3 is 13 residues. CDR3 DNA: TGTGCCAGCAGTAGCAGGGGGATTTTGACCCAGTACTTC. Amino acids: CASSSRGILTQYF.

The genes are TRBV15 and TRBJ2-5, with D possibly TRBD2 on 6 matching bases. The CDR3 spans 15 residues. Trimming stripped 5 bases from V and 2 bases from J, with 15 bases between. CDR1 is LNHNV, CDR2 YYDKDF, per germline (reference sequence). The CDR3: CATSRGTGKQETQYF. DNA for the CDR3: TGTGCCACCAGCCGAGGGACTGGAAAACAAGAGACCCAGTACTTC.

V gene TRBV19 combines with J gene TRBJ2-1, with 11 bases lining up with TRBD1. The germline V gene has CDR1 LNHDA and CDR2 SQIVND (reference sequence). J was trimmed by 10 bases and V by 5 bases; bases with no gene match: 16. This CDR3 comprises 17 residues. The CDR3 reads CASSRGPGTGGFGEQFF. The CDR3 DNA reads TGTGCCAGTAGTCGAGGTCCAGGGACAGGGGGATTTGGGGAGCAGTTCTTC. Filled out from reference TRBV19 and TRBJ2-1, the complete variable domain reads DGGITQSPKYLFRKEGQNVTLSCEQNLNHDAMYWYRQDPGQGLRLIYYSQIVNDFQKGDIAEGYSVSREKKESFPLTVTSAQKNPTAFYLCASSRGPGTGGFGEQFFGPGTRLTVL.

The V and J genes are TRBV30 and TRBJ1-6, with TRBD1 as a possible D gene (6 bases). Germline V CDR1 and CDR2: GTSNPN, SVGIG (reference sequence). The CDR3 consists of 13 residues. Trimming shortened V by 7 bases and J by 7 bases, and 14 bases separated the two germline ends. The DNA for the CDR3 is TGTGCCTCCCGGCACAGGGACAATTCACCCCTCCACTTT. Its translation is CASRHRDNSPLHF.

This chain joins TRBV7-8 and TRBJ2-1; D is ambiguous. Between the trimmed V and J ends, which lost 1 base and 6 bases, there was a span of 13 bases. Germline-derived CDR1 and CDR2 are SGHVS and FQNEAQ. The CDR3 runs 15 residues. CDR3 in DNA: TGTGCCAGCAGCTTAGGGCAGGTCCGCCGCAATGAGCAGTTCTTC. It yields the protein CASSLGQVRRNEQFF.

Here the CDR3 DNA reads TGCGCCAGCAGGGAAGAAGCGGGCAGCACAGATACGCAGTATTTT. This gives the protein CASREEAGSTDTQYF. V and J are TRBV5-1 and TRBJ2-3; TRBD2 might be the D (6 bases). Germline V gene data show CDR1 as SGHRS and CDR2 as YFSETQ. The CDR3 has 15 residues. With 5 bases removed from V and 0 bases from J, the gap between germline ends came to 13 bases.

The V call is TRBV5-1, the J call TRBJ2-1, with a weak D call TRBD2 (7 bases). Germline assignment: CDR1 SGHRS and CDR2 YFSETQ. Trimming left V 0 bases short and J 10 bases short, with 17 bases between. The CDR3 sequence is 15 residues long. CDR3 protein: CASSLARGARGEQFF. Here the CDR3 DNA reads TGCGCCAGCAGCTTGGCTCGGGGGGCGAGAGGAGAGCAGTTCTTC. Based on the CDR3 plus reference TRBV5-1 and TRBJ2-1, the full variable domain is KAGVTQTPRYLIKTRGQQVTLSCSPISGHRSVSWYQQTPGQGLQFLFEYFSETQRNKGNFPGRFSGRQFSNSRSEMNVSTLELGDSALYLCASSLARGARGEQFFGPGTRLTVL.

This clone came up once. V is TRBV6-1 and J is TRBJ1-6, with 7 bases aligning to TRBD1. This CDR3 spans 14 amino acids. Germline V gene sequence: CDR1 MNHNS, CDR2 SASEGT. V shed 6 bases and J 7 bases; nucleotides not matched to a gene: 6. CDR3 in amino acids: CASSPGQDNSPLHF. The CDR3, as DNA: TGTGCCAGCAGCCCAGGACAGGACAATTCACCCCTCCACTTT.